These 13 T cell receptor beta chains came from one sample sequenced in a study of blood T cell repertoires in COVID-19. Assay: immunoSEQ multiplex PCR; the TCRdb copy retains only in-frame clones and omits some. The table lists around 400,000 clones, 80% to 90% of them singletons. Sequenced input: peripheral blood. The receptors come from a woman in her 30s with COVID-19, enrolled during active disease.

This clone was picked up one time. The rearrangement joins TRBV29-1 to TRBJ1-2, with 9 positions matching TRBD1. CDR3 length: 14 residues. From germline, CDR1 is SQVTM and CDR2 ANQGSEA. The ends lost 3 bases at V and 8 bases at J; junction bases unmatched: 10. CDR3 sequence (DNA): TGCAGCGTTGACGCCGGGACAGGGTGGGGCGGCTACACCTTC. Protein: CSVDAGTGWGGYTF.

The V gene is TRBV10-1, the J gene TRBJ2-7; 11 bases line up with TRBD2. This CDR3 is 15 amino acids long. The germline V gene encodes CDR1 WNHNN and CDR2 SYGVQD (reference sequence). The V gene end was trimmed by 2 bases and the J gene end by 3 bases; junction bases not matched to a gene: 3. The CDR3 loop reads CASSESLAGGYEQYF. The CDR3 DNA reads TGCGCCAGCAGTGAGAGCCTAGCGGGAGGCTACGAGCAGTACTTC.

This clone was seen once. The chain recombines TRBV2 with TRBJ2-1; the match to TRBD2 covers 10 bases. Trimming took 5 bases from V and 10 from J; bases not matched to a gene: 8. This CDR3 region has 14 residues. CDR1 and CDR2 (germline): SNHLY, FYNNEI. The CDR3 DNA reads TGTGCCAGCAGTTTAGCGGGAGGAAATGGCGAGCAGTTCTTC. Its translation: CASSLAGGNGEQFF.

The chain employs TRBV27 and TRBJ2-7; D not certain. The CDR3 runs 13 residues. V dropped 6 bases and J dropped 1 base, with 10 bases sitting between them. CDR1 and CDR2 (germline): MNHEY, SMNVEV (reference sequence). CDR3 in DNA: TGTGCCAGCAGCTATTCCCCGTCCTACGAGCAGTACTTC. This codes for CASSYSPSYEQYF.

V usage is TRBV7-9 and J usage is TRBJ2-1; D may be TRBD2 (5 bases). There are 15 residues in the CDR3. V dropped 5 bases and J dropped 6 bases, with 17 bases sitting between them. Germline V gives CDR1 SEHNR, CDR2 FQNEAQ (reference sequence). The CDR3: CASSRLDWPFNEQFF. CDR3 DNA sequence: TGTGCCAGCAGCCGATTGGACTGGCCGTTCAATGAGCAGTTCTTC.

This chain connects TRBV6-2 or TRBV6-3 to TRBJ1-2, with TRBD1 as a possible D gene (5 bases). V shed 5 bases and J shed 4 bases, with 14 bases lying between them. This CDR3 comprises 14 residues. Germline V gene lookup returns CDR1 MNHEY and CDR2 SVGEGT. The CDR3 DNA follows: TGTGCCAGCAGTATATCAGGGCGCCCCTATGGCTACACCTTC. This encodes CASSISGRPYGYTF.

Remarks on this clone: Other nucleotide sequences from this sample produce the same CDR3. The gene calls are TRBV10-1 and TRBJ2-3, with TRBD2 identical over 9 bases. Trimming removed 3 bases from V and 3 bases from J; junction bases left unmatched: 4. The CDR3 is 15 amino acids. Germline V gene sequence: CDR1 WNHNN, CDR2 SYGVQD (reference sequence). The CDR3 sequence is CASSDSGRWTDTQYF. CDR3 coding DNA: TGCGCCAGCAGTGACAGCGGGAGGTGGACAGATACGCAGTATTTT.

This rearrangement joins TRBV6-5 to TRBJ2-7; 13 nucleotides align to TRBD2. Trimming took 5 bases from V and 13 from J; bases not matched to a gene: 8. Germline loops: CDR1 MNHEY, CDR2 SVGAGI. The CDR3 covers 13 residues. The CDR3 loop reads CASSTGTSGRDYF. The CDR3 DNA is TGTGCCAGCAGTACCGGAACTAGCGGGAGGGATTACTTC.

This clone was detected only a few times. This sequence joins TRBV3-1 (or the pseudogene TRBV3-2) and TRBJ2-7; 7 bases align to TRBD1. Germline CDR1 LGHDT, CDR2 YNNKEL (reference sequence). The CDR3 runs 14 residues. With V trimmed by 5 bases and J by 4 bases, 8 bases remained unmatched. Written as DNA, the CDR3 is TGTGCCAGCAGCTCCGGGACAGTCGGGTACGAGCAGTACTTC. Its protein is CASSSGTVGYEQYF.

The V call is TRBV4-2, the J call TRBJ2-6; possibly TRBD1 for D (6 bases). The CDR3 is 16 residues long. V lost 2 bases and J 1 base, leaving 9 bases between the germline ends. Germline CDR1 LGHNA, CDR2 YNFKEQ. This CDR3 reads CASSQTGTSGANVLTF. CDR3 DNA: TGTGCCAGCAGCCAAACAGGGACATCTGGGGCCAACGTCCTGACTTTC.

The DNA for the CDR3 is TGCGCCAGCAGCAGGACCGGAGCGGGCGACACTGAAGCTTTCTTT. Its translation is CASSRTGAGDTEAFF. The chain is built from TRBV5-1 and TRBJ1-1, with D hard to call. CDR1 and CDR2 from the germline V gene are SGHRS and YFSETQ. Trimming shortened V by 4 bases and J by 3 bases, and 16 bases separated the two germline ends. The CDR3 contains 15 residues.

The chain employs TRBV7-9 and TRBJ2-7; 9 positions match TRBD2. The germline CDR1 and CDR2 sequences are SEHNR and FQNEAQ (reference sequence). After removal of 4 bases from V and 2 bases from J, the junction contained 6 bases not matched to a gene. CDR3 length: 15 residues. In nucleotides, the CDR3 is TGTGCCAGCAGCTATGAGACTAGCGGCGCCTACGAGCAGTACTTC. Translated: CASSYETSGAYEQYF.

CDR3 residues: CASSLGQGGHEQYF. In nucleotides, the CDR3 is TGCGCCAGCAGCCTGGGACAGGGAGGCCACGAGCAGTACTTC. The chain carries TRBV5-1 and TRBJ2-7, with TRBD1 matching 9 bases. Trimming at V came to 4 bases and at J to 5 bases, leaving 7 bases not matched to a gene. The CDR3 runs to 14 residues. CDR1 SGHRS and CDR2 YFSETQ come from the germline V gene.